This entry describes one T cell receptor beta chain. The entry originates in a study of identical twins. Germline assignment: CDR1 SEHNR and CDR2 FQNEAQ (reference sequence). The CDR3 spans 16 residues. J lost 1 base, V lost 4 bases, and 4 bases had no gene match. Via MiXCR, TCRdb re-called the 5' RACE reads, giving one row per CDR3 protein. There are about 220,000 distinct CDR3 sequences in the sample; under 8.5% occur only once, and more than 14% lies in the top ten. The same sample was also used in a study of T cells expressing NK-cell markers.

The V gene is TRBV7-9, the J gene TRBJ2-3; 11 nucleotides align to TRBD2. The sequence was collected from a woman aged 18-30 years in good health. Input material: CD8+ T cells sorted from blood. CDR3 in amino acids: CASSWTGLAGTDTQYF. The CDR3 DNA follows: TGTGCCAGCAGCTGGACGGGACTAGCGGGCACAGATACGCAGTATTTT.